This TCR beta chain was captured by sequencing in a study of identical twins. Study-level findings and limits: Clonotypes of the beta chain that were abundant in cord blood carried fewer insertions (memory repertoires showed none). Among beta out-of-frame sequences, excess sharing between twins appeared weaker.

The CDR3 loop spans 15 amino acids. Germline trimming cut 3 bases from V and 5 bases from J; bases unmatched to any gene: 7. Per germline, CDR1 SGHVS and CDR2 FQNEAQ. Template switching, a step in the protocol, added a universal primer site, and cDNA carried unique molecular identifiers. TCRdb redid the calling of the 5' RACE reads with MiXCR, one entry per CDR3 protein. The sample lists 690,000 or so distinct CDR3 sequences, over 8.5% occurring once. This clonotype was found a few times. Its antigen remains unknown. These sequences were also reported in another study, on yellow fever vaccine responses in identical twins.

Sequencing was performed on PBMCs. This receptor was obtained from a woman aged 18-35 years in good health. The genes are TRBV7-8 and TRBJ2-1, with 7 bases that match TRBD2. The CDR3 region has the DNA TGTGCCAGCAGCTTCGGCGGGAGTGTAAACAATGAGCAGTTCTTC. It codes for CASSFGGSVNNEQFF.